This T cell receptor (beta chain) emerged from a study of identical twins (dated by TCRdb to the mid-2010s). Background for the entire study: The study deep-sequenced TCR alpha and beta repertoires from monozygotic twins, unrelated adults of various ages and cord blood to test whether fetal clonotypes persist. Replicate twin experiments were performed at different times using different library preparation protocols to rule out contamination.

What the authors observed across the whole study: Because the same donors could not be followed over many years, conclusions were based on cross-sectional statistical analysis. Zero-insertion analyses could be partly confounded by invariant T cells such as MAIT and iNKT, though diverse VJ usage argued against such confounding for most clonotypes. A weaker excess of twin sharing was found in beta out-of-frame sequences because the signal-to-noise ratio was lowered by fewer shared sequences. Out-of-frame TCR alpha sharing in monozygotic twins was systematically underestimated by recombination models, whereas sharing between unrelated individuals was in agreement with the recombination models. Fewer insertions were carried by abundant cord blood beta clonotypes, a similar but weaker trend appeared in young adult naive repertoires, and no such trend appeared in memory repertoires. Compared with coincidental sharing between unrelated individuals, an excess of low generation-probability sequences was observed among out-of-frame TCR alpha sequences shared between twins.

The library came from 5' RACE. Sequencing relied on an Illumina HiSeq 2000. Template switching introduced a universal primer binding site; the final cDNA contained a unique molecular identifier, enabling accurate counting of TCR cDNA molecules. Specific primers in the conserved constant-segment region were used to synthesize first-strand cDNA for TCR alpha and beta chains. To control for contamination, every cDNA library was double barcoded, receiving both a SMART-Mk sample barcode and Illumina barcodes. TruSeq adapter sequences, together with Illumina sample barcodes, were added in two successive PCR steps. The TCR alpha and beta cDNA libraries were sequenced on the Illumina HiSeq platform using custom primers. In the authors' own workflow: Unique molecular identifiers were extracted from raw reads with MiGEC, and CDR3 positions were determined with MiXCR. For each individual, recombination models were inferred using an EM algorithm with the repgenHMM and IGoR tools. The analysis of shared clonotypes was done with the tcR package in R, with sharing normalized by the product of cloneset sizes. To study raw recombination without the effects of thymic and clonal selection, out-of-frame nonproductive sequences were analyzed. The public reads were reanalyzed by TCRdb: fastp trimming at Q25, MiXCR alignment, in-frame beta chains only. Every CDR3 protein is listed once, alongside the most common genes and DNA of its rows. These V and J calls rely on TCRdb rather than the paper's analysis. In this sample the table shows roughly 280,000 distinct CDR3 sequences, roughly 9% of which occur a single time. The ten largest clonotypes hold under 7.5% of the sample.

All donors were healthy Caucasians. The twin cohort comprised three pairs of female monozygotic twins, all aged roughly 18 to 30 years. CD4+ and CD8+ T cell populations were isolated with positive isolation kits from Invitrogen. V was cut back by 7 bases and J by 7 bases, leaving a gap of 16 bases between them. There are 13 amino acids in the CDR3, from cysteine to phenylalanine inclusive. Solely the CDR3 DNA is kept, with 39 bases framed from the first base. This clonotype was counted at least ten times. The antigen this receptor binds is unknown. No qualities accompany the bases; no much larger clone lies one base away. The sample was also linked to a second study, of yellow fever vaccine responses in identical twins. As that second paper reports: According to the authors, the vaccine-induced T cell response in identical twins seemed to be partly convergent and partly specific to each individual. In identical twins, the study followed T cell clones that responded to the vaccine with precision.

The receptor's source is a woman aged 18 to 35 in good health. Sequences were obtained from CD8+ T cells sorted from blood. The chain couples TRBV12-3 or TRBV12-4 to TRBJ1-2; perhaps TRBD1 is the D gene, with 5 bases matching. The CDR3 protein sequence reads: CASTPGGDLGYTF. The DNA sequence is TGTGCCAGCACCCCGGGGGGTGACCTTGGCTACACCTTC.